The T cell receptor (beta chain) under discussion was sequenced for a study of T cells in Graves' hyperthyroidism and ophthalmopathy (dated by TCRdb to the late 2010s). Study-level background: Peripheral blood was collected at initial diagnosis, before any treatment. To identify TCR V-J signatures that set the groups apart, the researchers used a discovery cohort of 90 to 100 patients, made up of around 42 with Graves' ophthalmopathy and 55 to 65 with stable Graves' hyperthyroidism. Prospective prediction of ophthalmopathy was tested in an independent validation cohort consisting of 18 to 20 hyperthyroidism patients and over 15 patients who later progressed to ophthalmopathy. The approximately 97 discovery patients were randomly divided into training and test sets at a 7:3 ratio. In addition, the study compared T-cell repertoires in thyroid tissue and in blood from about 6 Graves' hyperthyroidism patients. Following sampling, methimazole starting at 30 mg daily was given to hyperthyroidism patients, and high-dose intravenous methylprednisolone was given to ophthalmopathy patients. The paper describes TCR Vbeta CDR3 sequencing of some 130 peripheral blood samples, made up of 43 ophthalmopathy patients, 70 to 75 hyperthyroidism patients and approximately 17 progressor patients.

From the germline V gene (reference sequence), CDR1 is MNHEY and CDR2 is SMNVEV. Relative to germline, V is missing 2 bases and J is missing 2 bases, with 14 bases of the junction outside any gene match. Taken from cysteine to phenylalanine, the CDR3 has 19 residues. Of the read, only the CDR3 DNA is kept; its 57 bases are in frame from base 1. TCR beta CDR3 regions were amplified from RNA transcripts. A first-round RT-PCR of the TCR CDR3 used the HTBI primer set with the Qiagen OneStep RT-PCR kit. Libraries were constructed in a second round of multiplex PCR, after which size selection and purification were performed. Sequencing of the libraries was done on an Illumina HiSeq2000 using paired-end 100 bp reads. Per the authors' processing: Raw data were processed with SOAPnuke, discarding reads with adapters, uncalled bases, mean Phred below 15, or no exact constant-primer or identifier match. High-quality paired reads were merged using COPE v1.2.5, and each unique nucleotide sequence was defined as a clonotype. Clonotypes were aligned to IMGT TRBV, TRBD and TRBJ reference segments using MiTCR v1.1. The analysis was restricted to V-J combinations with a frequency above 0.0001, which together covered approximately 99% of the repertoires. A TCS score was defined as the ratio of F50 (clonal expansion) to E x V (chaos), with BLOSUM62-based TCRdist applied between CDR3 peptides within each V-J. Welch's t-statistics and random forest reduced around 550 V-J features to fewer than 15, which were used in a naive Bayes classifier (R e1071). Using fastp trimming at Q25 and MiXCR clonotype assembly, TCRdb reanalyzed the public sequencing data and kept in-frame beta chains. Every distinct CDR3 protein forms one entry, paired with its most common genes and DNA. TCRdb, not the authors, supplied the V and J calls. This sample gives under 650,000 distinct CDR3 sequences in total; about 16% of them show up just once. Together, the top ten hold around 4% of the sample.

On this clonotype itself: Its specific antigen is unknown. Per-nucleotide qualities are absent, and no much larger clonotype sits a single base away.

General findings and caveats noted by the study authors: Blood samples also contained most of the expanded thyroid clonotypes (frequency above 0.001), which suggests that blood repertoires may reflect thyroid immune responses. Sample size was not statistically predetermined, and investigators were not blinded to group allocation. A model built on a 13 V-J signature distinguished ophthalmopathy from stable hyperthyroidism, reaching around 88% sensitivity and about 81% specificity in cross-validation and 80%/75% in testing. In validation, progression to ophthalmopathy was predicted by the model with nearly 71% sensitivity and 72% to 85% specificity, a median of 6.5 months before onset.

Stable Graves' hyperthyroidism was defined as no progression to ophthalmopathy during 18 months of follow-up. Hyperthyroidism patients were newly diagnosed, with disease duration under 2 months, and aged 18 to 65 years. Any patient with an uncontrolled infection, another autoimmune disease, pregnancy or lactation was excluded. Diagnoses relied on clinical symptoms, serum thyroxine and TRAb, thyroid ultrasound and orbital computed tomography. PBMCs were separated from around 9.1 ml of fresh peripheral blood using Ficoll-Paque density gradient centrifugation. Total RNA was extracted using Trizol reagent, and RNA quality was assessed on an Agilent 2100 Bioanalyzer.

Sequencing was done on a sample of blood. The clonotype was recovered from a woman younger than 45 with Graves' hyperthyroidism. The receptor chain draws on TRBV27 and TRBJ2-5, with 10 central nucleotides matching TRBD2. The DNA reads TGTGCCAGCAGTTTAGCAAGCGGGAGGGCTCTAAGAGAACAAGAGACCCAGTACTTC. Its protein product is CASSLASGRALREQETQYF.